This TCR beta chain comes out of a study of T cell responses to AZD1222 COVID-19 vaccine. Findings of the study overall: The donor cohort was predominantly white British with a female majority, and clonal diversity may have been underestimated. Increases in Spike-specific TCR breadth and depth were seen after two AZD1222 doses.

V lost 3 bases and J lost 4, with 15 bases in between. Germline V gene sequence: CDR1 LGHNA, CDR2 YSLEER. The CDR3 is 15 residues long. The method was immunoSEQ multiplex PCR; TCRdb's version includes in-frame clones alone and lacks a portion of them. The sample lists about 140,000 clones, around 92% seen once, with around 3.5% in the top ten. With regard to this clone: The antigen is undetermined.

Recipients boosted at about 4 weeks or about 12 weeks are pooled. The rearrangement uses TRBV4-3 and TRBJ1-1; D is undetermined. This TCR derives from an adult who received the AZD1222 COVID-19 vaccine. The sequenced sample was peripheral blood, obtained 28 days after the second AZD1222 dose. The CDR3 here is CASSHQRGLGTEAFF. CDR3 nucleotide sequence: TGCGCCAGCAGCCACCAACGAGGTTTGGGCACTGAAGCTTTCTTT.